One and the same sample provided the 7 T cell receptor beta chains below, sequenced in a study of T cell responses to AZD1222 COVID-19 vaccine. This table comes from immunoSEQ multiplex PCR, and its TCRdb copy is limited to in-frame clones, with some not included. The data hold approximately 99,000 clones, with approximately 90% observed a single time. This specimen consisted of peripheral blood, obtained 28 days after the second AZD1222 dose. These receptors came from an adult who received the AZD1222 COVID-19 vaccine.

The chain joins TRBV5-1 to TRBJ2-2; maybe TRBD2 (5 bases). V dropped 2 bases and J dropped 5 bases, with 13 bases sitting between them. The length of the CDR3 is 15 residues. Germline CDR1 is SGHRS and CDR2 is YFSETQ. In DNA, the CDR3 is TGCGCCAGCAGCTTTCGGACTTCTGGAACCGGGGAGCTGTTTTTT. Protein: CASSFRTSGTGELFF.

The chain is built from TRBV18 and TRBJ2-7; D may be TRBD2 (6 bases). V was pared by 5 bases and J by 1 base, with 12 bases between. Germline V gene sequence: CDR1 KGHSH, CDR2 LQKENI. The CDR3 is made up of 14 amino acids. CDR3 bases: TGTGCCAGCTCAGCGGGACGAGTATCCTACGAGCAGTACTTC. It translates to CASSAGRVSYEQYF.

J is TRBJ2-1 and V is TRBV27, with 11 positions matching TRBD2. There are 15 residues in the CDR3. Germline V CDR1 and CDR2: MNHEY, SMNVEV (reference sequence). V dropped 4 bases and J dropped 8; count of bases not matched to a gene: 7. As DNA, the CDR3 is TGTGCCAGCAGTTCCTTAGCGGGAGGGAAACATGAGCAGTTCTTC. This sequence encodes CASSSLAGGKHEQFF.

This clone appeared a single time. V gene TRBV28 combines with J gene TRBJ1-1, with TRBD1 as a possible D gene (5 bases). This CDR3 has 16 amino acids. The V gene lost 1 base and the J gene lost 0 bases, with 12 bases spanning the gap. CDR1 is MDHEN and CDR2 is SYDVKM in the germline V gene. This CDR3 reads CASSLSGRWVNTEAFF. CDR3 DNA: TGTGCCAGCAGTTTATCGGGGCGCTGGGTGAACACTGAAGCTTTCTTT.

The sample holds a few counts of this clone. CDR3 sequence reads: CASRGTDMNTEAFF. The CDR3, as DNA: TGCGCCAGCAGGGGCACAGATATGAACACTGAAGCTTTCTTT. The rearrangement joins TRBV5-1 to TRBJ1-1, with D unresolved. V shed 5 bases and J shed 0 bases, with 11 bases lying between them. Germline assignment: CDR1 SGHRS and CDR2 YFSETQ. CDR3 length: 14 amino acids. The full variable domain, rest sourced from reference TRBV5-1 and TRBJ1-1, is KAGVTQTPRYLIKTRGQQVTLSCSPISGHRSVSWYQQTPGQGLQFLFEYFSETQRNKGNFPGRFSGRQFSNSRSEMNVSTLELGDSALYLCASRGTDMNTEAFFGQGTRLTVV.

The chain combines TRBV6-5 with TRBJ2-3; D is unclear. This CDR3 is 12 amino acids long. From germline, CDR1 is MNHEY and CDR2 SVGAGI. CDR3 sequence: CATRKSTDTQYF. CDR3 in DNA: TGTGCAACCAGGAAGAGCACAGATACGCAGTATTTT.

This clone was seen just once. The V and J genes are TRBV7-2 and TRBJ1-2; D is unresolved. Germline V CDR1 and CDR2: SGHTA, FQGNSA. With 0 bases removed from V and 7 bases from J, the gap between germline ends came to 9 bases. The CDR3 totals 13 residues. The CDR3 region has the DNA TGTGCCAGCAGCTTAGCAGGGTTCTTTGGCTACACCTTC. It specifies CASSLAGFFGYTF.